What follows are 10 T cell receptor beta chains derived from one specimen sequenced in a study of T cell clonality in common variable immunodeficiency. The study's findings and limits: Fewer deletions and N-nucleotide insertions were reportedly seen in common variable immunodeficiency TCR beta sequences.

TCRdb's table, derived via immunoSEQ multiplex PCR, lists solely in-frame clones and lacks some. The repertoire shows roughly 42,000 clones, none seen only once; the top ten take under 6.5%. Antigen specificity for these receptors is unknown. Source material: peripheral blood mononuclear cells. Receptors originate from a human donor with common variable immunodeficiency.

This clone occurred a few times. The CDR3 extends 3 residues past the end of the read, so its final part is completed from the germline J gene. The rearrangement links TRBV19 to TRBJ2-1, with 9 bases that match TRBD1. The CDR3 totals 13 residues. The V segment lost 4 bases and the J segment 7 bases; nucleotides outside the gene matches: 2. CDR1 and CDR2 (germline): LNHDA, SQIVND (reference sequence). CDR3 DNA, as far as it was read: TGTGCCAGTAGTACGGGACAGGGAAATGAG. Amino acids: CASSTGQGNE. The whole CDR3 sequence reads CASSTGQGNEQFF.

The sample holds many counts of this clone. The DNA read from the CDR3 is TGTGCCAGCAGTTACGACAGGGCCACTGAA. This sequence encodes CASSYDRATE. The full CDR3 is CASSYDRATEAFF. V gene TRBV5-5 combines with J gene TRBJ1-1; 7 bases map to TRBD1. The read is 3 residues too short to cover the CDR3 end, so that end is filled in from the germline J gene. CDR1 is SGHKS and CDR2 is YYEKEE in the germline V gene (reference sequence). Trimming at V came to 5 bases and at J to 4 bases, leaving 5 bases not matched to a gene. This CDR3 comprises 13 residues.

In this sample, this clone turned up a few times. The read terminates 3 residues ahead of where the CDR3 ends, so the germline J gene completes it. The V gene is TRBV19, the J gene TRBJ2-1; TRBD2 matches at 11 bases. The CDR3 covers 17 residues. V trimming: 5 bases; J trimming: 8 bases; junction bases outside the gene matches: 14. In germline, CDR1 is LNHDA, CDR2 SQIVND (reference sequence). CDR3 sequence: CASSLIPGLAEGYEQFF. CDR3 bases read: TGTGCCAGTAGTTTAATACCGGGACTAGCGGAAGGTTATGAG.

This clone was seen only a few times. The sequence runs out 3 residues before the end of the CDR3; the remainder is reconstructed from the germline J gene. Other DNA sequences in this specimen translate into the identical CDR3. This chain joins TRBV19 and TRBJ2-1, with TRBD2 identical over 12 bases. Germline trimming cut 4 bases from V and 7 bases from J; bases unmatched to any gene: 8. Germline CDR1 is LNHDA and CDR2 is SQIVND (reference sequence). The CDR3 loop spans 16 amino acids. Incomplete CDR3 DNA: TGTGCCAGTAGTACCAAACTAGCGGGGGGTTCGAATGAG. Its protein product is CASSTKLAGGSNE. The whole CDR3 sequence reads CASSTKLAGGSNEQFF.

This clone was detected many times. The read ends 3 residues shy of where the CDR3 ends; the end is completed using the germline J gene. V gene TRBV29-1 combines with J gene TRBJ2-7; possibly TRBD1 for D (5 bases). There are 12 residues in the CDR3. Trimming cost V 4 bases and J 3 bases, with 10 bases left between them. Germline V lookup: CDR1 SQVTM, CDR2 ANQGSEA. The CDR3 bases that were read are TGCAGCGTTGGAAGGGGTTTCTACGAG. Its protein is CSVGRGFYE. The full CDR3 protein is CSVGRGFYEQYF.

This clone was seen at least ten times. Read sequence stops 3 residues before the CDR3 end, and the germline J gene provides the missing end. V and J are TRBV18 and TRBJ2-4, with 11 positions matching TRBD1. This CDR3 has 15 residues. Germline CDR1 is KGHSH and CDR2 is LQKENI. V was pared by 6 bases and J by 5 bases, with 6 bases of the junction left unmatched. The part of the CDR3 DNA that was read is TGTGCCAGCTCTACGGGACAGGGGGTCCAAAACATT. Translation gives CASSTGQGVQNI. The whole CDR3 protein is CASSTGQGVQNIQYF.

A word on this clone: The sequence runs out 3 residues before the end of the CDR3; the remainder is reconstructed from the germline J gene. V usage is TRBV2 and J usage is TRBJ2-2; 7 bases agree with TRBD2. CDR1 SNHLY and CDR2 FYNNEI come from the germline V gene. With V trimmed by 2 bases and J by 2 bases, 2 bases remained unmatched. CDR3 length equals 15 residues. The covered CDR3 bases are TGTGCCAGCAGTGAACTAGCGGTCAACACCGGGGAG. Residues: CASSELAVNTGE. The entire CDR3 reads CASSELAVNTGELFF.

This clone was counted between two and nine times. The CDR3 end lies 3 residues beyond the end of the read and is filled in from the germline J gene. The chain has TRBV5-6 and TRBJ1-4; D remains unclear. V lost 4 bases, J lost 0 bases, and 7 bases lay in between. Germline V gene data show CDR1 as SGHDT and CDR2 as YYEEEE. The CDR3 is 14 amino acids. The CDR3 bases that were read are TGTGCCAGCAGCCTAGCCACAACTAATGAAAAA. Its translation is CASSLATTNEK. The CDR3 as a whole reads CASSLATTNEKLFF. The variable domain in full, with the rest retrieved from reference TRBV5-6 and TRBJ1-4, is DAGVTQSPTHLIKTRGQQVTLRCSPKSGHDTVSWYQQALGQGPQFIFQYYEEEERQRGNFPDRFSGHQFPNYSSELNVNALLLGDSALYLCASSLATTNEKLFFGSGTQLSVL.

This clone has more than one count but fewer than ten. Read data end 3 residues before the CDR3 end; the end is taken from the germline J gene. This sequence joins TRBV19 and TRBJ2-6, with TRBD1 matching 9 bases. Germline V gives CDR1 LNHDA, CDR2 SQIVND (reference sequence). With V trimmed by 2 bases and J by 2 bases, 7 bases remained unmatched. The CDR3 totals 18 residues. The CDR3 bases that were read are TGTGCCAGTAGTATAACAGGGGGCTGGGGGACTGGGGCCAACGTC. Protein: CASSITGGWGTGANV. The complete CDR3 sequence is CASSITGGWGTGANVLTF.

This clone was found many times. The CDR3 protein is CASSQGQADTQYF. The covered CDR3 bases are TGCGCCAGCAGCCAAGGACAGGCAGATACG. The J gene is TRBJ2-3, the V gene TRBV4-1; tentative D call: TRBD1 (6 bases). The DNA ends 3 residues before the CDR3 does, and the rest of the CDR3 is filled in from the germline J gene. V was trimmed by 1 base and J by 4 bases, leaving 6 bases between them. This CDR3 has 13 residues. Germline V gene lookup returns CDR1 MGHRA and CDR2 YSYEKL.